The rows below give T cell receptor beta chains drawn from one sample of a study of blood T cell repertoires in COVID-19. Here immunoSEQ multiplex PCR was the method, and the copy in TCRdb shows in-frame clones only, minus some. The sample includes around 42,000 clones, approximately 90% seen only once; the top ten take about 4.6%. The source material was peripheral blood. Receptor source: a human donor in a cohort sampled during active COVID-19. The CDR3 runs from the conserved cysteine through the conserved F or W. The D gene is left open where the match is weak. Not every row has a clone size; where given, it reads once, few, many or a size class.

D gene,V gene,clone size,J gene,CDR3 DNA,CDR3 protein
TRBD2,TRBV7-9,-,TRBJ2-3,TGTGCCAGCAGCTTGGAGGGCGGGAGTCGAACAGATACGCAGTATTTT,CASSLEGGSRTDTQYF
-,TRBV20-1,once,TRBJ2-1,TGCAGTGCTAGCAACAATGAGCAGTTCTTC,CSASNNEQFF
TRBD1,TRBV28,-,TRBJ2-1,TGTGCCAGCAGTTCAGGGGGCCGGAATGAGCAGTTCTTC,CASSSGGRNEQFF
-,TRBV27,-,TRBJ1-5,TGTGCCAGCAGTCCCGACAGCGCTAGCAATCAGCCCCAGCATTTT,CASSPDSASNQPQHF
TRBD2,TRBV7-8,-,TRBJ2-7,TGTGCCAGCAGCTCCGGACTAGCGGGAGGGCCTGTCTCCTACGAGCAGTACTTC,CASSSGLAGGPVSYEQYF
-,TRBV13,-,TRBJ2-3,TGTGCCAGCAGCTATAGGCGGGGAGGAACAGATACGCAGTATTTT,CASSYRRGGTDTQYF
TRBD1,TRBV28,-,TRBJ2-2,TGTGCCAGCAGTTTAGGTCGGGACAGGGATATAGGGGAGCTGTTTTTT,CASSLGRDRDIGELFF
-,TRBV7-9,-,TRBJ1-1,TGTGCCAGCAGCTTAGTTCAGAACACTGAAGCTTTCTTT,CASSLVQNTEAFF
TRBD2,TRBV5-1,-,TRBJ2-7,TGCGCCAGCAGCTCCAGACTAGCGGGAGGGAGTTCCTACGAGCAGTACTTC,CASSSRLAGGSSYEQYF
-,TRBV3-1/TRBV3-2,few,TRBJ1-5,TGTGCCAGCAGCCAGCAGTACAACCAGCCCCAGCATTTT,CASSQQYNQPQHF